The 26 T cell receptor beta chains listed next were all sequenced from one sample in a study of blood T cell repertoires in COVID-19. Produced via immunoSEQ multiplex PCR; TCRdb's table is partial and in-frame only. The sample consists of 400,000 to 500,000 clones, 88% of them appearing once. Sequenced: PBMCs or T cells enriched from blood (not recorded which). Source of these receptors: a woman aged 40 to 50 who had recovered from COVID-19.

The table lists this clone with a count of one. J is TRBJ2-1 and V is TRBV9; the match to TRBD2 covers 7 bases. The CDR3 length is 18 residues. The junction had 11 bases not matched to a gene; V was cut back by 0 bases and J by 2 bases. Looked up from germline, CDR1 is SGDLS and CDR2 is YYNGEE. CDR3 loop: CASSVDVGLAAAYNEQFF. CDR3 DNA sequence: TGTGCCAGCAGCGTAGATGTAGGTCTAGCGGCCGCCTACAATGAGCAGTTCTTC.

This sequence joins TRBV4-2 and TRBJ2-2; 14 bases map to TRBD2. This CDR3 is 15 amino acids long. The germline CDR1 and CDR2 sequences are LGHNA and YNFKEQ. V shed 5 bases, J shed 5 bases, and the junction held 1 base outside the gene matches. The CDR3: CASSRLAGGTGELFF. Written as DNA, the CDR3 is TGTGCCAGCAGCAGACTAGCGGGAGGGACCGGGGAGCTGTTTTTT.

The V gene is TRBV7-8, the J gene TRBJ1-1; the D gene is possibly TRBD1 (5 bases). V was cut by 1 base and J by 11 bases, with 14 bases left in between. The CDR3 loop spans 13 amino acids. Germline V CDR1 and CDR2: SGHVS, FQNEAQ. CDR3: CASSLVGRGSAFF. The CDR3 DNA reads TGTGCCAGCAGCTTAGTTGGGCGGGGGTCCGCTTTCTTT.

This chain uses TRBV29-1 with TRBJ1-1, with D uncertain. This CDR3 has 14 residues. The V end lost 0 bases, the J end lost 3 bases, and 11 bases lay between the germline ends. Looked up from germline, CDR1 is SQVTM and CDR2 is ANQGSEA. CDR3 nucleotide sequence: TGCAGCGTTGAAGAGAGGAGCAGTCACACTGAAGCTTTCTTT. It is translated as CSVEERSSHTEAFF.

J is TRBJ2-1 and V is TRBV7-9; D is unresolved. Germline assignment: CDR1 SEHNR and CDR2 FQNEAQ (reference sequence). This CDR3 spans 11 amino acids. The V end lost 10 bases, the J end lost 6 bases, and 10 bases lay between the germline ends. CDR3 sequence reads: CATDTINEQFF. As DNA, the CDR3 is TGTGCCACAGACACGATCAATGAGCAGTTCTTC.

V usage is TRBV7-2 and J usage is TRBJ2-3; D gene ambiguous. Deletions cut 5 bases from V and 2 bases from J, with 17 bases between. The germline CDR1 and CDR2 sequences are SGHTA and FQGNSA. CDR3 size: 16 residues. The CDR3, as DNA: TGTGCCAGCAGCCCTTTTGGTGTCTACTACACAGATACGCAGTATTTT. This encodes CASSPFGVYYTDTQYF.

The chain employs TRBV11-3 and TRBJ2-5, with 14 bases lining up with TRBD2. The CDR3 has 17 residues. J was trimmed by 1 base and V by 6 bases; bases with no gene match: 7. Germline V lookup: CDR1 SGHNT, CDR2 YENEEA. The CDR3 DNA reads as TGTGCCAGCAGTCAGGGGGGGACTAGCGGGAGCCAAGAGACCCAGTACTTC. This gives the protein CASSQGGTSGSQETQYF.

This clone was seen once. V gene TRBV5-6 combines with J gene TRBJ1-2, with D tentatively TRBD1 (5 bases). CDR3 length equals 15 residues. V gave up 3 bases and J gave up 1 base, with 13 bases separating them. Germline CDR1 reads SGHDT; CDR2 reads YYEEEE. The CDR3 loop is CASSWGLALNYGYTF. CDR3 nucleotides: TGTGCCAGCAGCTGGGGACTCGCCCTTAACTATGGCTACACCTTC.

The V gene is TRBV2, the J gene TRBJ2-2, with TRBD2 matching over 8 bases. Germline V gives CDR1 SNHLY, CDR2 FYNNEI. With 7 bases clipped from V and 5 bases from J, the junction kept 9 bases outside the gene matches. CDR3 length: 15 residues. CDR3 nucleotides: TGTGCCAGCAATTCGGTAGCTAGCGGGACCGGGGAGCTGTTTTTT. It translates to CASNSVASGTGELFF.

V usage is TRBV5-1 and J usage is TRBJ1-1, with 7 nucleotides matching TRBD1. J was trimmed by 0 bases and V by 1 base; bases with no gene match: 9. Germline V gene data show CDR1 as SGHRS and CDR2 as YFSETQ. The CDR3 consists of 17 residues. The CDR3 loop reads CASSLSGQSILNTEAFF. The DNA of the CDR3 is TGCGCCAGCAGCTTGTCGGGACAGTCGATCTTGAACACTGAAGCTTTCTTT.

The chain combines TRBV7-2 with TRBJ2-5; D is unclear. This CDR3 region has 15 residues. V was shortened by 5 bases and J by 1 base, with 14 bases between the two germline ends. Germline-derived CDR1 and CDR2 are SGHTA and FQGNSA. The DNA of the CDR3 is TGTGCCAGCAGCCGTAGACACCACTCCCAAGAGACCCAGTACTTC. The encoded protein is CASSRRHHSQETQYF.

This chain joins TRBV7-9 and TRBJ2-7, with 11 nucleotides matching TRBD2. The CDR3 spans 13 residues. Per germline, CDR1 SEHNR and CDR2 FQNEAQ (reference sequence). The trim removed 5 bases at V and 7 bases at J, leaving 4 bases unmatched. CDR3 sequence (DNA): TGTGCCAGCAGCAGCCGACTAGCGGGAGAGCAGTACTTC. Its translation is CASSSRLAGEQYF.

V is TRBV18 and J is TRBJ2-3; 12 bases fit TRBD2. Germline V CDR1 and CDR2: KGHSH, LQKENI. Unmatched junction bases numbered 16, after V lost 8 bases and J lost 4 bases. The CDR3 loop spans 18 amino acids. The CDR3 DNA sequence: TGTGCCAGCAACAATCTGACTAGCGGGAGACTTAAGCCAGATACGCAGTATTTT. Amino acid sequence: CASNNLTSGRLKPDTQYF.

The J gene is TRBJ2-1, the V gene TRBV10-3; D might be TRBD1 (7 bases). The V end was cut by 6 bases, the J end by 10 bases, with 25 bases between. The CDR3 is 16 amino acids. Germline V CDR1 and CDR2: ENHRY, SYGVKD. The CDR3 protein is CAISPGQTRIGGEQFF. In nucleotides, the CDR3 is TGTGCCATCAGCCCGGGACAGACCCGCATCGGGGGAGAGCAGTTCTTC.

The CDR3 bases are TGTGCCAGCAGCCGCCGACTAGCGGAGTACTACAATGAGCAGTTCTTC. Translation: CASSRRLAEYYNEQFF. This sequence joins TRBV3-1 (or the pseudogene TRBV3-2) and TRBJ2-1; 9 bases fit TRBD2. The CDR3 runs 16 residues. The junction had 7 bases not matched to a gene; V was cut back by 4 bases and J by 3 bases. Germline-derived CDR1 and CDR2 are LGHDT and YNNKEL (reference sequence).

DNA of the CDR3: TGCGCCAGCAGTGATTCGATGCGGTCCTACTCCTACGAGCAGTACTTC. This translates into CASSDSMRSYSYEQYF. J is TRBJ2-7 and V is TRBV10-1, with D uncertain. Deletions cut 3 bases from V and 0 bases from J, with 15 bases between. The CDR3 is made up of 16 amino acids. Germline lookup yields CDR1 WNHNN and CDR2 SYGVQD (reference sequence).

This clone came up once. The rearrangement joins TRBV19 to TRBJ1-5; 8 nucleotides line up with TRBD1. The CDR3 sequence is 14 residues long. Per the germline V gene, CDR1 is LNHDA and CDR2 is SQIVND (reference sequence). J gave up 2 bases and V 9 bases, and 6 bases lay outside the gene matches. CDR3 sequence reads: CASSDRGGNQPQHF. DNA of the CDR3: TGTGCCAGCAGTGACAGGGGTGGCAATCAGCCCCAGCATTTT.

The rearrangement links TRBV10-2 to TRBJ2-5; the D gene is possibly TRBD2 (7 bases). Deletions cut 4 bases from V and 3 bases from J, with 12 bases between. The CDR3 totals 14 residues. The germline gives CDR1 WSHSY, CDR2 SAAADI. The CDR3 bases are TGCGCCAGCAGTGGAATAGGGGGGGAAGAGACCCAGTACTTC. Translated: CASSGIGGEETQYF.

The chain links TRBV11-3 to TRBJ2-1, with 7 bases lining up with TRBD1. In germline, CDR1 is SGHNT, CDR2 YENEEA. The ends lost 1 base at V and 6 bases at J; junction bases unmatched: 6. The CDR3 is 15 amino acids. CDR3 sequence (DNA): TGTGCCAGCAGCTTAGGACAGGGAAGGCGCAATGAGCAGTTCTTC. Translated: CASSLGQGRRNEQFF. The full variable domain, completed using reference TRBV11-3 and TRBJ2-1, is EAGVVQSPRYKIIEKKQPVAFWCNPISGHNTLYWYLQNLGQGPELLIRYENEEAVDDSQLPKDRFSAERLKGVDSTLKIQPAELGDSAVYLCASSLGQGRRNEQFFGPGTRLTVL.

This clone has only a few counts. CDR3 region: CASSIGTGGYQPQHF. In DNA, the CDR3 is TGTGCCAGTAGTATTGGGACAGGGGGTTATCAGCCCCAGCATTTT. This rearrangement joins TRBV19 to TRBJ1-5; 11 bases agree with TRBD1. V lost 3 bases to trimming and J lost 5 bases; unmatched junction nucleotides: 3. Germline V gene lookup returns CDR1 LNHDA and CDR2 SQIVND (reference sequence). The CDR3 contains 15 residues.

This rearrangement joins TRBV6-2 or TRBV6-3 to TRBJ2-1; TRBD2 matches 7 bases. The CDR3 runs 20 residues. CDR1 and CDR2 from the germline V gene are MNHEY and SVGEGT. V gave up 4 bases and J gave up 2 bases; unmatched junction bases: 20. The CDR3 region is CASSSIPRGMGGSAYNEQFF. The CDR3 DNA reads as TGTGCCAGCAGTTCGATCCCACGGGGTATGGGGGGGAGCGCCTACAATGAGCAGTTCTTC.

The chain is built from TRBV21-1 and TRBJ1-1; no DNA check was done on the table's D call, TRBD1. TRBV21-1 is given as a pseudogene. This CDR3 comprises 19 residues. The CDR3 region has the DNA TGTGCCAGCAGCAAAGGCGATTTAGGGACAGGGGCCCCTAACACTGAAGCTTTCTTT. This codes for CASSKGDLGTGAPNTEAFF.

The gene calls are TRBV5-1 and TRBJ2-5, with a possible D match to TRBD1 (6 bases). The V end was cut by 4 bases, the J end by 2 bases, with 15 bases between. The CDR3 has 15 amino acids. CDR1 is SGHRS, CDR2 YFSETQ, per germline. CDR3 in amino acids: CASSLQTTGQETQYF. The DNA for the CDR3 is TGCGCCAGCAGCCTCCAAACTACAGGGCAAGAGACCCAGTACTTC.

Regarding this clone: This same CDR3 is encoded by further DNA sequences in the sample. The chain links TRBV5-1 to TRBJ1-2, with 8 bases fitting TRBD1. With 3 bases clipped from V and 4 bases from J, the junction kept 5 bases outside the gene matches. The CDR3 runs 14 residues. CDR1 and CDR2 from the germline V gene are SGHRS and YFSETQ. DNA for the CDR3: TGCGCCAGCAGCTCGCCCGGACAGGGCTATGGCTACACCTTC. It specifies CASSSPGQGYGYTF.

This chain links TRBV2 with TRBJ1-1; TRBD1 might be the D (6 bases). The CDR3 spans 14 residues. V was shortened by 2 bases and J by 4 bases, with 11 bases between the two germline ends. Germline V gene lookup returns CDR1 SNHLY and CDR2 FYNNEI. CDR3 DNA: TGTGCCAGCAGTGAATCAAAACAGGGCACTGAAGCTTTCTTT. It yields the protein CASSESKQGTEAFF.

This chain links TRBV6-2 or TRBV6-3 with TRBJ2-5, with TRBD1 matching over 7 bases. The CDR3 totals 15 residues. Trimming cost V 7 bases and J 2 bases; bases outside gene matches: 10. Germline V gives CDR1 MNHEY, CDR2 SVGEGT. CDR3 sequence: CASNPNRGRQETQYF. DNA for the CDR3: TGTGCCAGCAACCCAAACAGGGGTAGGCAAGAGACCCAGTACTTC.